The rows below give T cell receptor beta chains drawn from one sample of a study of cytomegalovirus exposure and HLA in healthy donors. Assay used: immunoSEQ multiplex PCR; TCRdb lists only in-frame clones, some missing. The table has more than 110,000 clones, 94% seen once. The material sequenced was PBMCs. The origin of the receptors is a man between 18 and 35 years old in good health and CMV-seropositive. Both conserved end residues are part of each CDR3. The D gene is left open where the match is weak. The size field is filled for only some rows; it gives once, few, many or a size class.

TRBV7-2,TRBJ1-2,.,.,TGTGCCAGCGGCGAAAGTGGGCTTCTCTATGGCTACACCTTC,CASGESGLLYGYTF
TRBV6-6,TRBJ1-1,.,.,TGTGCCAGCAGTAGGTTTAGGGGGAGTGGAAACACTGAAGCTTTCTTT,CASSRFRGSGNTEAFF
TRBV27,TRBJ2-3,TRBD2,.,TGTGCCAGCAGTTTATCTCTAGCGGGAGGGTTCGATACGCAGTATTTT,CASSLSLAGGFDTQYF
TRBV23-1,TRBJ1-1,TRBD1,.,TGCGCCAGCACCCAACAGGGGGCTGAAGCTTTCTTT,CASTQQGAEAFF
TRBV28,TRBJ1-6,.,.,TGTGCCAGCAGTTTTGAGGGGGATTTTAATTCACCCCTCCACTTT,CASSFEGDFNSPLHF
TRBV9,TRBJ2-2,.,.,TGTGCCAGCAGCGTAGCAGGTAACACCGGGGAGCTGTTTTTT,CASSVAGNTGELFF
TRBV7-9,TRBJ1-2,.,.,TGTGCCAGCAGCACGGGGGGAACTGGCTACACCTTC,CASSTGGTGYTF
TRBV5-4,TRBJ1-2,.,once,TGTGCCAGCAGCTTCGAGGGGGTAGATGGCTACACCTTC,CASSFEGVDGYTF
TRBV5-8,TRBJ2-2,TRBD1,.,TGTGCCAGCAGCTTGGCTCTGGCAGGGGGCTTCAACGGGGAGCTGTTTTTT,CASSLALAGGFNGELFF
TRBV28,TRBJ1-5,.,.,TGTGCCAGCAGTTCCTGGACGGACTTAAATCAGCCCCAGCATTTT,CASSSWTDLNQPQHF
TRBV29-1,TRBJ1-4,.,.,TGCAGCGGATTATGGGGCGTCGACGGAAAACTGTTTTTT,CSGLWGVDGKLFF
TRBV5-1,TRBJ1-3,.,.,TGCGCCAGCAGCTTGGAACAGGGTAGCGGAAACACCATATATTTT,CASSLEQGSGNTIYF
TRBV5-1,TRBJ1-1,.,once,TGCGCCAGCAGCCCAGGGCAGGCCTACCCGAACACTGAAGCTTTCTTT,CASSPGQAYPNTEAFF
TRBV15,TRBJ2-5,.,.,TGTGCCACCAGCACGATAGGGGGAGAGACCCAGTACTTC,CATSTIGGETQYF
TRBV30,TRBJ1-1,TRBD1,.,TGTGCCTGGAGTGTACAGGGGGCCGGAGCTTTCTTT,CAWSVQGAGAFF
TRBV6-6,TRBJ1-2,.,.,TGTGCCAGCAGGCCTGGAGATTCTCCGGCTGGCTACACCTTC,CASRPGDSPAGYTF
TRBV7-9,TRBJ2-1,.,.,TGTGCCAGCAGCTCCGAGGGTGATGAGCAGTTCTTC,CASSSEGDEQFF
TRBV7-8,TRBJ1-1,TRBD1,.,TGTGCCAGCAGCCCCCAGGGGGCAGATCTAAACATGAACACTGAAGCTTTCTTT,CASSPQGADLNMNTEAFF
TRBV7-9,TRBJ2-5,TRBD2,.,TGTGCCAGCAGCTTACAGGGCCTAGCGGGGGGGTCAGAGACCCAGTACTTC,CASSLQGLAGGSETQYF
TRBV6-1,TRBJ1-1,TRBD1,.,TGTGCCAGCAGTGAAACTCCTCAACAGGGGGCGAGGAACACTGAAGCTTTCTTT,CASSETPQQGARNTEAFF
TRBV28,TRBJ2-7,.,.,TGTGCCAGCAGTTTATCTCCCTACCAAAGCTACGAGCAGTACTTC,CASSLSPYQSYEQYF
TRBV5-1,TRBJ1-2,TRBD1,.,TGCGCCAGCAGCAACCACAGACAGGGTAACTATGGCTACACCTTC,CASSNHRQGNYGYTF